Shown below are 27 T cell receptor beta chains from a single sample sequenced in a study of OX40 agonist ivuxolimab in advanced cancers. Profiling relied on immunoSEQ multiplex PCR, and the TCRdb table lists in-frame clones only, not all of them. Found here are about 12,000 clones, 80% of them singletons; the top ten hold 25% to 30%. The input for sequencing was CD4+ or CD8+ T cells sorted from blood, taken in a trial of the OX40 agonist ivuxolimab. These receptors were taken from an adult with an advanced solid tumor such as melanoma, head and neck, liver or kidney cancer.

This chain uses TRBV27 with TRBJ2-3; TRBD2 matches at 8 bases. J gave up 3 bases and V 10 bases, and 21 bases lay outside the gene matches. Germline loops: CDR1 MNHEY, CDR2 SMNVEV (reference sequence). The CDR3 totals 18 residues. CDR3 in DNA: TGTGCCACAAAAACCCAAGGGGTTAGCGGGGTACGAACAGATACGCAGTATTTT. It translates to CATKTQGVSGVRTDTQYF.

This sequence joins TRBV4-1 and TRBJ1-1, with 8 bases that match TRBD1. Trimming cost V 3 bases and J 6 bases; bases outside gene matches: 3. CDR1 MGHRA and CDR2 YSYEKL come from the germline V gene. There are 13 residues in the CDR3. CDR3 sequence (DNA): TGCGCCAGCAGCCATCTACAGGGGGCTGAAGCTTTCTTT. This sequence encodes CASSHLQGAEAFF.

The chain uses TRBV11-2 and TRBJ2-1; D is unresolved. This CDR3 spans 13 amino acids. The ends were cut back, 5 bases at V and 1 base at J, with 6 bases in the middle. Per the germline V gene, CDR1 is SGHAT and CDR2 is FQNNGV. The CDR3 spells CASSQPSYNEQFF. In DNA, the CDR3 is TGTGCCAGCAGCCAACCTTCCTACAATGAGCAGTTCTTC.

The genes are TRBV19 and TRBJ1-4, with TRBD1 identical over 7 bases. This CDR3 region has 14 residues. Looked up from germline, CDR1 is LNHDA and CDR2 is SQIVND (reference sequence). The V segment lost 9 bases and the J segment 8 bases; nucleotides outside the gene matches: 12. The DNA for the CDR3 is TGTGCCAGCCGTCAGGAGGGGGCTTCCGAAAAACTGTTTTTT. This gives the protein CASRQEGASEKLFF.

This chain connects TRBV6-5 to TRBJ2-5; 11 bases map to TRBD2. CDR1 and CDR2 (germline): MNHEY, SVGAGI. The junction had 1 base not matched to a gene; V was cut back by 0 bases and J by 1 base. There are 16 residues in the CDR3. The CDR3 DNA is TGTGCCAGCAGTTACTCCGGGACTAGCGGCCAAGAGACCCAGTACTTC. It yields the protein CASSYSGTSGQETQYF.

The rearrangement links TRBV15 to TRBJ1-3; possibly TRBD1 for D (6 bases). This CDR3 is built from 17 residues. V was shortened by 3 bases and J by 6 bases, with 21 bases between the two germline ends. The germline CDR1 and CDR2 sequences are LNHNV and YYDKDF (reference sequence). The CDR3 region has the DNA TGTGCCACCAGCAGCCTGAGTGCCGGGACACCTGAAAACACCATATATTTT. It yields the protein CATSSLSAGTPENTIYF.

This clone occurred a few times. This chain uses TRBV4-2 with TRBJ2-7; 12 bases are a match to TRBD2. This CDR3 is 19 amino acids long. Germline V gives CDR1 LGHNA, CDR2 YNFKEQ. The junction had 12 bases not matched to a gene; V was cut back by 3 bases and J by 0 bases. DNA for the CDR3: TGTGCCAGCAGCCATGCCGGGACTAGCGGGCCCCAGAGCTCCTACGAGCAGTACTTC. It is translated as CASSHAGTSGPQSSYEQYF.

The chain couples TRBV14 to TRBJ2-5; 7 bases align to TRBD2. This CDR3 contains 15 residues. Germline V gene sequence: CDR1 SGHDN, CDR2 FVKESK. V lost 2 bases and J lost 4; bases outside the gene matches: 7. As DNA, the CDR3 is TGTGCCAGCAGCCAAACCACCGGCGGGAGAGAGACCCAGTACTTC. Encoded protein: CASSQTTGGRETQYF.

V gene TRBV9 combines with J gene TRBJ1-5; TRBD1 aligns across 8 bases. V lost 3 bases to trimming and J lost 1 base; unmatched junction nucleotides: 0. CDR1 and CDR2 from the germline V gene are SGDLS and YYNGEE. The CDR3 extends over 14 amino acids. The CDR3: CASSGQGSNQPQHF. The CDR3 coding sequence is TGTGCCAGCAGCGGACAGGGGAGCAATCAGCCCCAGCATTTT.

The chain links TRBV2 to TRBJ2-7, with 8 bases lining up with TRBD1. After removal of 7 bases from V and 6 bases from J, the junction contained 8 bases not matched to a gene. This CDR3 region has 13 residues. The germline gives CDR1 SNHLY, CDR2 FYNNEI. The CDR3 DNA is TGTGCCAGCATCGACAGGGGCCTCGCCGAGCAGTACTTC. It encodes CASIDRGLAEQYF.

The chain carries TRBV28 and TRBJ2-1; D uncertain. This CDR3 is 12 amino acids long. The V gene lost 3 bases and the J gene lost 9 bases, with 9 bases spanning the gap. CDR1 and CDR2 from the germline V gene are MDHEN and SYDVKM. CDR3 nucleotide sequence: TGTGCCAGCAGTTTTTCCACAGCTGAGCAGTTCTTC. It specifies CASSFSTAEQFF. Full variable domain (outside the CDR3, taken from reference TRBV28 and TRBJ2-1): DVKVTQSSRYLVKRTGEKVFLECVQDMDHENMFWYRQDPGLGLRLIYFSYDVKMKEKGDIPEGYSVSREKKERFSLILESASTNQTSMYLCASSFSTAEQFFGPGTRLTVL.

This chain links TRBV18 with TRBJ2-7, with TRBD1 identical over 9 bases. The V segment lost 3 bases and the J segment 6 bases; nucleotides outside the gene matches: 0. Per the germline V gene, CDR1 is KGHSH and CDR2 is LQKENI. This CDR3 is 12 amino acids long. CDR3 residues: CASSPDRGEQYF. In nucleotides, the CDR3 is TGTGCCAGCTCACCGGACAGGGGCGAGCAGTACTTC.

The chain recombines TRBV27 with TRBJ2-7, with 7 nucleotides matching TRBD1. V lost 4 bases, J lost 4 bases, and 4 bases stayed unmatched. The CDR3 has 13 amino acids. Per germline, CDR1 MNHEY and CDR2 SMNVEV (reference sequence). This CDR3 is CASSWGTEYEQYF. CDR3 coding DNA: TGTGCCAGCAGTTGGGGGACAGAGTACGAGCAGTACTTC.

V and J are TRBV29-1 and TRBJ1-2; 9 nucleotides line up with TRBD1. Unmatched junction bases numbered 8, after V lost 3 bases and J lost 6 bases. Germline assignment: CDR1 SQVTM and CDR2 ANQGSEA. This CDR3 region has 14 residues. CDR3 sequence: CSVDPGQGYNGYTF. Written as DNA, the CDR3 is TGCAGCGTTGATCCGGGACAGGGTTACAATGGCTACACCTTC.

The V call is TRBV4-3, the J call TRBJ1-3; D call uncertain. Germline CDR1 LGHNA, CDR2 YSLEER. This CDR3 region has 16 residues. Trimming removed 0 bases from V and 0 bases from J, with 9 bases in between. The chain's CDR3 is CASSQDVGISGNTIYF. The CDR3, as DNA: TGCGCCAGCAGCCAAGACGTAGGAATCTCTGGAAACACCATATATTTT.

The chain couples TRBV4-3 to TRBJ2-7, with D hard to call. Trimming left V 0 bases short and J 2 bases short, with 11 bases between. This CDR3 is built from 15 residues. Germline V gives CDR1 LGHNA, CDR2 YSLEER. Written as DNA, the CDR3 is TGCGCCAGCAGCCAAGAATCCACGCAAACCTACGAGCAGTACTTC. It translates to CASSQESTQTYEQYF.

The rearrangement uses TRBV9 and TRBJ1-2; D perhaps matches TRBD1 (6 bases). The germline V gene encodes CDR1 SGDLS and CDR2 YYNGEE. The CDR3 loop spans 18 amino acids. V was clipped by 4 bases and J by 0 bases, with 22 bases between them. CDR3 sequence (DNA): TGTGCCAGCAGCTCTATGGAACAGGGACGTCCCCCTAACTATGGCTACACCTTC. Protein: CASSSMEQGRPPNYGYTF. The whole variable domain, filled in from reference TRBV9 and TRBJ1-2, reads DSGVTQTPKHLITATGQRVTLRCSPRSGDLSVYWYQQSLDQGLQFLIQYYNGEERAKGNILERFSAQQFPDLHSELNLSSLELGDSALYFCASSSMEQGRPPNYGYTFGSGTRLTVV.

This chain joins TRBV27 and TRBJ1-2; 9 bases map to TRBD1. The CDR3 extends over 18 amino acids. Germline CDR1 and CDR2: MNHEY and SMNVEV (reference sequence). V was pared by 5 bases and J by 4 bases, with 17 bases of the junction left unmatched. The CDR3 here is CASSATTPGTGKGYGYTF. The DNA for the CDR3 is TGTGCCAGCAGTGCGACCACTCCCGGGACAGGGAAGGGCTATGGCTACACCTTC.

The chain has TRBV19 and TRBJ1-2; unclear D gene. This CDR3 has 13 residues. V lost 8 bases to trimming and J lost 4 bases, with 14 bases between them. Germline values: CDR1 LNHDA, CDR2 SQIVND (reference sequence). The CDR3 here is CASEWPQSYGYTF. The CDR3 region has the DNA TGTGCCAGTGAATGGCCACAATCCTATGGCTACACCTTC.

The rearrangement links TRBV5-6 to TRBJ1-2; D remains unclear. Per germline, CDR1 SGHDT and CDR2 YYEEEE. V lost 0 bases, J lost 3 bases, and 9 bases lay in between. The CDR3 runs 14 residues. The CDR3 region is CASSLGMSDYGYTF. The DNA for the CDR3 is TGTGCCAGCAGCTTGGGTATGTCTGACTATGGCTACACCTTC. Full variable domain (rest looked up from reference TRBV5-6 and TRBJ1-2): DAGVTQSPTHLIKTRGQQVTLRCSPKSGHDTVSWYQQALGQGPQFIFQYYEEEERQRGNFPDRFSGHQFPNYSSELNVNALLLGDSALYLCASSLGMSDYGYTFGSGTRLTVV.

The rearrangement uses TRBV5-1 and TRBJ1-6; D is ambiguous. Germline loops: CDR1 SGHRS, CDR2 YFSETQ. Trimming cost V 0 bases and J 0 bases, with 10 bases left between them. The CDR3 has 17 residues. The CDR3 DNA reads TGCGCCAGCAGCTTGGAGGCAATGAGCTCCTATAATTCACCCCTCCACTTT. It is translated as CASSLEAMSSYNSPLHF.

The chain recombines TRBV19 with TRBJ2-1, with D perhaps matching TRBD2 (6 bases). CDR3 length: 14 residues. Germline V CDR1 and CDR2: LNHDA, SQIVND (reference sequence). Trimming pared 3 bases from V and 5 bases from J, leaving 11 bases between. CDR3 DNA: TGTGCCAGTAGTATTGGGGCGGGAAACAATGAGCAGTTCTTC. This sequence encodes CASSIGAGNNEQFF.

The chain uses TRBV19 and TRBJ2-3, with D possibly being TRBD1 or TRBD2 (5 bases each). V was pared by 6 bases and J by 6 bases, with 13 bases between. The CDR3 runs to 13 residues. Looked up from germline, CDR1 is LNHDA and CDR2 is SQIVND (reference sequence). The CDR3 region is CASRGWGGDTQYF. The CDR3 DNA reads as TGTGCCAGTAGGGGCTGGGGCGGGGATACGCAGTATTTT.

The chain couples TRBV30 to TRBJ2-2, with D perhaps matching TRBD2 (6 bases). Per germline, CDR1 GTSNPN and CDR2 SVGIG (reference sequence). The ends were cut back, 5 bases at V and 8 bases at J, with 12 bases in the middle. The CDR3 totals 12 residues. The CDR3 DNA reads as TGTGCCTGGGGGAGGCCAGGAGGGGAGCTGTTTTTT. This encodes CAWGRPGGELFF. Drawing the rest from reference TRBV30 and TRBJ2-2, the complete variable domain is SQTIHQWPATLVQPVGSPLSLECTVEGTSNPNLYWYRQAAGRGLQLLFYSVGIGQISSEVPQNLSASRPQDRQFILSSKKLLLSDSGFYLCAWGRPGGELFFGEGSRLTVL.

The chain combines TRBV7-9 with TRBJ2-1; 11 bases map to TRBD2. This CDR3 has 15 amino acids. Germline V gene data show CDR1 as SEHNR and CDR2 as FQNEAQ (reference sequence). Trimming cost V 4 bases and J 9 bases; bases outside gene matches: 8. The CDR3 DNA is TGTGCCAGCAGCTACGCACTACTAGCGGGAGTTGAGCAGTTCTTC. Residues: CASSYALLAGVEQFF.

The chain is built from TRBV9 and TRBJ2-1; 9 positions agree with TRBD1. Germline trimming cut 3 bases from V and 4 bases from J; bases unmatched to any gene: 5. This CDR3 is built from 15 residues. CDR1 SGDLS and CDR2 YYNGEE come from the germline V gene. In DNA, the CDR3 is TGTGCCAGCAGCGGGACAGGGGACTTTTACAATGAGCAGTTCTTC. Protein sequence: CASSGTGDFYNEQFF.

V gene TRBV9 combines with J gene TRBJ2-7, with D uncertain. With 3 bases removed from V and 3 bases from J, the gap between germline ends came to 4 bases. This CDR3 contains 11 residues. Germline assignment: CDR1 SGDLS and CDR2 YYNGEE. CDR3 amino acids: CASSEGYEQYF. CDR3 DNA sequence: TGTGCCAGCAGCGAGGGCTACGAGCAGTACTTC.